Shown below are 23 T cell receptor beta chains from a single sample sequenced in a study of blood T cell repertoires in COVID-19. Produced via immunoSEQ multiplex PCR; TCRdb's table is partial and in-frame only. Altogether under 90,000 clones are present, 75% to 95% being singletons, with the ten largest covering 7.3%. The sequenced material came from peripheral blood. These TCRs come from a man aged 35-49 years with COVID-19, enrolled during active disease.

This chain uses TRBV9 with TRBJ2-7; 8 bases are shared with TRBD2. J lost 0 bases, V lost 0 bases, and 5 bases had no gene match. The V gene's germline CDR1 is SGDLS and CDR2 YYNGEE. The CDR3 totals 16 residues. This CDR3 is CASSVGSAGASYEQYF. As DNA, the CDR3 is TGTGCCAGCAGCGTAGGTTCAGCGGGGGCCTCCTACGAGCAGTACTTC.

The chain employs TRBV11-3 and TRBJ1-1; no clear D. CDR3 length: 13 amino acids. V lost 5 bases and J lost 3, with 10 bases in between. Germline CDR1 SGHNT, CDR2 YENEEA. CDR3 protein: CASSTRWDTEAFF. The CDR3 coding sequence is TGTGCCAGCAGCACCAGGTGGGACACTGAAGCTTTCTTT.

J is TRBJ1-1 and V is TRBV3-1 (or the pseudogene TRBV3-2); D call uncertain. Germline V gene data show CDR1 as LGHDT and CDR2 as YNNKEL (reference sequence). The length of the CDR3 is 11 residues. V gave up 3 bases and J gave up 11 bases, with 10 bases separating them. In DNA, the CDR3 is TGTGCCAGCAGCCATTCCCGAGCGGCTTTCTTT. Translation gives CASSHSRAAFF.

The chain employs TRBV4-2 and TRBJ2-3; TRBD2 agrees at 8 bases. From germline, CDR1 is LGHNA and CDR2 YNFKEQ. The V segment lost 2 bases and the J segment 0 bases; nucleotides outside the gene matches: 7. CDR3 length equals 17 residues. CDR3 sequence: CASSQHTAGVSTDTQYF. The CDR3 region has the DNA TGTGCCAGCAGCCAACATACAGCGGGGGTAAGCACAGATACGCAGTATTTT.

The chain links TRBV12-3 or TRBV12-4 to TRBJ1-3; D unresolved. The CDR3 consists of 13 residues. With 4 bases removed from V and 2 bases from J, the gap between germline ends came to 6 bases. CDR3 protein: CASSSRAGNTIYF. DNA for the CDR3: TGTGCCAGCAGTTCTCGGGCTGGAAACACCATATATTTT.

This chain uses TRBV14 with TRBJ1-6; D call uncertain. The CDR3 length is 13 residues. Trimming cost V 2 bases and J 10 bases, with 9 bases left between them. Germline V lookup: CDR1 SGHDN, CDR2 FVKESK. CDR3 nucleotides: TGTGCCAGCAGCCAATCAGTCACATCACCCCTCCACTTT. Translated, it gives CASSQSVTSPLHF.

This chain links TRBV6-5 with TRBJ2-7, with 7 bases that match TRBD2. This CDR3 spans 13 amino acids. CDR1 and CDR2 from the germline V gene are MNHEY and SVGAGI. The junction had 6 bases not matched to a gene; V was cut back by 6 bases and J by 4 bases. This chain's CDR3 is CASRLANSYEQYF. Written as DNA, the CDR3 is TGTGCCAGCAGACTAGCGAACTCGTACGAGCAGTACTTC.

The rearrangement links TRBV6-1 to TRBJ2-1, with 14 bases lining up with TRBD2. The germline gives CDR1 MNHNS, CDR2 SASEGT. The J segment lost 8 bases and the V segment lost 0 bases, leaving 3 bases of the junction unmatched. The CDR3 covers 16 residues. CDR3 DNA: TGTGCCAGCAGTGAAGCAAGGGGACTAGCGGGGGATGAGCAGTTCTTC. Its protein is CASSEARGLAGDEQFF.

The V call is TRBV7-3, the J call TRBJ2-7; 7 nucleotides agree with TRBD2. The CDR3 totals 14 residues. The trim removed 5 bases at V and 4 bases at J, leaving 8 bases unmatched. Germline CDR1 and CDR2: SGHTA and FQGTGA. The CDR3 DNA is TGTGCCAGCAGCCCCTCGGGGGGACCTTACGAGCAGTACTTC. This translates into CASSPSGGPYEQYF.

V usage is TRBV15 and J usage is TRBJ1-5; maybe TRBD1 (5 bases). Trimming removed 7 bases from V and 2 bases from J, with 21 bases in between. From germline, CDR1 is LNHNV and CDR2 YYDKDF (reference sequence). The CDR3 runs 17 residues. CDR3 amino acids: CATTSGGGRGGNQPQHF. DNA of the CDR3: TGTGCCACCACCTCAGGCGGGGGACGGGGTGGCAATCAGCCCCAGCATTTT.

This sequence joins TRBV27 and TRBJ1-1; TRBD1 matches at 7 bases. Germline lookup yields CDR1 MNHEY and CDR2 SMNVEV (reference sequence). This CDR3 region has 15 residues. J lost 4 bases, V lost 2 bases, and 7 bases had no gene match. CDR3 nucleotide sequence: TGTGCCAGCAGTTTACCACAGGGGCATAGCACTGAAGCTTTCTTT. As protein: CASSLPQGHSTEAFF.

This chain uses TRBV10-3 with TRBJ1-1, with 8 positions matching TRBD1. The germline V gene encodes CDR1 ENHRY and CDR2 SYGVKD. V gave up 5 bases and J gave up 4 bases; unmatched junction bases: 3. CDR3 size: 13 residues. The CDR3 region is CAISQGARTEAFF. The CDR3 DNA reads as TGTGCCATCAGTCAGGGGGCGCGCACTGAAGCTTTCTTT.

V is TRBV2 and J is TRBJ2-7, with TRBD1 identical over 7 bases. V shed 7 bases, J shed 2 bases, and the junction held 8 bases outside the gene matches. The germline gives CDR1 SNHLY, CDR2 FYNNEI. The CDR3 spans 14 residues. The CDR3 coding sequence is TGTGCCAGCAATTTACAGGGGATACCCTACGAGCAGTACTTC. Translation gives CASNLQGIPYEQYF.

The chain couples TRBV28 to TRBJ2-7; TRBD1 might be the D (5 bases). V was cut by 11 bases and J by 2 bases, with 13 bases left in between. Germline CDR1 MDHEN, CDR2 SYDVKM. There are 12 residues in the CDR3. CDR3 bases: TGTGCCGTGGGCAGGGAACCCTACGAGCAGTACTTC. Its protein is CAVGREPYEQYF.

The chain is built from TRBV18 and TRBJ1-4; D gene uncertain. Trimming left V 6 bases short and J 3 bases short, with 14 bases between. In germline, CDR1 is KGHSH, CDR2 LQKENI. This CDR3 has 15 residues. CDR3 nucleotides: TGTGCCAGCTCGCAGACCGGGGTTCCTAATGAAAAACTGTTTTTT. It is translated as CASSQTGVPNEKLFF.

The chain employs TRBV19 and TRBJ2-7; D is unclear. This CDR3 region has 13 residues. V was cut by 10 bases and J by 0 bases, with 13 bases left in between. CDR1 and CDR2 (germline): LNHDA, SQIVND (reference sequence). CDR3 nucleotide sequence: TGTGCCACTACCGATCGAATCTCCTACGAGCAGTACTTC. Protein product: CATTDRISYEQYF.

The rearrangement joins TRBV15 to TRBJ1-1; D is uncertain. The germline V gene encodes CDR1 LNHNV and CDR2 YYDKDF (reference sequence). Trimming left V 2 bases short and J 5 bases short, with 12 bases between. CDR3 size: 14 residues. CDR3 residues: CATSRRGLGTEAFF. DNA of the CDR3: TGTGCCACCAGCAGAAGAGGGCTTGGGACTGAAGCTTTCTTT. The whole variable domain, filled in from reference TRBV15 and TRBJ1-1, reads DAMVIQNPRYQVTQFGKPVTLSCSQTLNHNVMYWYQQKSSQAPKLLFHYYDKDFNNEADTPDNFQSRRPNTSFCFLDIRSPGLGDTAMYLCATSRRGLGTEAFFGQGTRLTVV.

This clone came up once. The chain has TRBV5-1 and TRBJ1-4; 7 bases agree with TRBD1. The CDR3 totals 14 residues. The V and J ends lost 4 bases and 7 bases, in that order; junction bases with no gene match: 7. Germline V gene data show CDR1 as SGHRS and CDR2 as YFSETQ. CDR3 sequence: CASSDGTAAEKLFF. In DNA, the CDR3 is TGCGCCAGCAGCGACGGGACAGCGGCTGAAAAACTGTTTTTT.

The chain links TRBV5-1 to TRBJ2-1; TRBD2 matches 8 bases. The junction had 5 bases not matched to a gene; V was cut back by 5 bases and J by 1 base. The CDR3 extends over 15 amino acids. Looked up from germline, CDR1 is SGHRS and CDR2 is YFSETQ. The CDR3: CASRAGGASYNEQFF. In DNA form, the CDR3 reads TGCGCCAGCAGGGCCGGGGGGGCTTCCTACAATGAGCAGTTCTTC.

This chain uses TRBV5-5 with TRBJ2-3, with D tentatively TRBD2 (5 bases). Germline V gene data show CDR1 as SGHKS and CDR2 as YYEKEE (reference sequence). The CDR3 is 14 amino acids. Deletions cut 2 bases from V and 2 bases from J, with 9 bases between. DNA for the CDR3: TGTGCCAGCAGCTTCCCGGGAAACACAGATACGCAGTATTTT. It is translated as CASSFPGNTDTQYF.

The chain couples TRBV7-2 to TRBJ2-1; 9 nucleotides line up with TRBD2. CDR1 SGHTA and CDR2 FQGNSA come from the germline V gene. CDR3 length: 15 residues. The V and J ends lost 2 bases and 6 bases, in that order; junction bases with no gene match: 5. The CDR3 nucleotides are TGTGCCAGCAGCTTATGGGCGGGGGGGCCCAATGAGCAGTTCTTC. As protein: CASSLWAGGPNEQFF. Full variable domain (outside the CDR3, taken from reference TRBV7-2 and TRBJ2-1): GAGVSQSPSNKVTEKGKDVELRCDPISGHTALYWYRQSLGQGLEFLIYFQGNSAPDKSGLPSDRFSAERTGGSVSTLTIQRTQQEDSAVYLCASSLWAGGPNEQFFGPGTRLTVL.

This chain uses TRBV18 with TRBJ1-2; 7 bases agree with TRBD1. The CDR3 is 14 amino acids. Germline CDR1 is KGHSH and CDR2 is LQKENI. V shed 0 bases and J 8 bases; nucleotides not matched to a gene: 6. CDR3 coding DNA: TGTGCCAGCTCACCACCCTACAGGGGTAACGGCTACACCTTC. Translation gives CASSPPYRGNGYTF.

The J gene is TRBJ2-5, the V gene TRBV2; TRBD1 matches at 7 bases. This CDR3 has 17 amino acids. V dropped 6 bases and J dropped 5; count of bases not matched to a gene: 18. Germline values: CDR1 SNHLY, CDR2 FYNNEI. CDR3 sequence: CASSPYPQGKVEETQYF. CDR3 DNA sequence: TGTGCCAGCAGCCCCTACCCACAGGGGAAAGTGGAGGAGACCCAGTACTTC.